The T cell receptor beta chain described here comes from a study of blood T cell repertoires in COVID-19. Across the whole study: T cells, B-cell-depleted T cells, or PBMCs provided the cDNA or gDNA that served as material.

In the original workflow: Quantification of nucleated cells was approximated via reference gene primer amplification. This table comes from immunoSEQ multiplex PCR, and its TCRdb copy is limited to in-frame clones, with some not included. That table supplies the V and J calls and clone size; D and trimming were determined from the DNA. In the table there are tens of thousands of clones, around 86% of which are singletons. There are 15 residues in the CDR3. Trimming took 6 bases from V and 9 from J; bases not matched to a gene: 9. Germline V gene sequence: CDR1 SNHLY, CDR2 FYNNEI. The chain recombines TRBV2 with TRBJ2-1; 12 bases fit TRBD1. This sequence was found in a woman older than 75 with acute or convalescent COVID-19. The sequencing input was peripheral blood. The CDR3 sequence: CASRAPGQGAGEQFF. The CDR3 coding sequence is TGTGCCAGCAGGGCTCCGGGACAGGGGGCAGGTGAGCAGTTCTTC.